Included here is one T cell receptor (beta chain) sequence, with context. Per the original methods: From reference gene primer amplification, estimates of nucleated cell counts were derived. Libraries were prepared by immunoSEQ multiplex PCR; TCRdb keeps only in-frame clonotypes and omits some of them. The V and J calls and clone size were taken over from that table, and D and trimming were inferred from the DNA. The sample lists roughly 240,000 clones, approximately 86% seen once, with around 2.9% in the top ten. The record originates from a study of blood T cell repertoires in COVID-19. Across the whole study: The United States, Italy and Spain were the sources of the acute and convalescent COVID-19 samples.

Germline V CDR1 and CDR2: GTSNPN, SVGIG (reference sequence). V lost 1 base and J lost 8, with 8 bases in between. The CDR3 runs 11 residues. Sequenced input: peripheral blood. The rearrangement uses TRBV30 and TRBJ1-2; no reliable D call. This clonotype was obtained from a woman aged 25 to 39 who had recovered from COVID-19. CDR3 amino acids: CAWSGAGGYTF. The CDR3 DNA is TGTGCCTGGAGTGGCGCGGGGGGCTACACCTTC.